This entry features one T cell receptor (beta chain) sequence. Many counts were recorded for this clonotype. Its antigen specificity is not known. There are no base qualities to consult, and no much larger clone falls within one base. These data come from a study of glioma-infiltrating T cells (TCRdb year 2016). Regarding the research as a whole: Sequencing of TCR alpha- and beta-chain repertoires was performed on glioma tissue, on non-neoplastic brain tissue, and on matched peripheral blood mononuclear cells. To gauge divergence between tissue and blood T-cell populations, every tissue-infiltrating repertoire was compared against the peripheral blood repertoire from the same patient. The paired cohort comprised three low-grade glioma patients, several primary glioblastoma patients and three non-glioma patients contributing non-neoplastic brain tissue. Beyond this particular receptor, the publication reports: Very few CDR3 sequences were found to be shared between tissue and blood, and this scarcity was attributed to high CDR3 diversity and limited sampling. VJ-independent divergence between tissue and blood was below expectation in non-neoplastic patients but above expectation in all gliomas, especially low-grade gliomas. Group comparisons were based on small numbers of patients: three non-neoplastic, three low-grade glioma and about eight glioblastoma patients.

The iRepertoire nested amplicon-rescue multiplex PCR (arm-PCR) platform was used to amplify TCR alpha and beta CDR3 regions from RNA. One-step reverse transcription and amplification used roughly 100-400 ng of tissue mRNA or PBMC total RNA as input. Following bead purification, Illumina adapters were added by a secondary multiplex PCR, and libraries between 200 and 400 bp were gel-purified. Internal 6-nucleotide barcodes were carried by the libraries and were used for demultiplexing. Sequencing of libraries was performed on an Illumina MiSeq with 2x220 or 2x250 nucleotide paired-end reads. The original methods were these. Paired reads were merged using FLASH 1.2.11 and aligned with BWA-MEM to the GRCh37 human genome, and TRA and TRB reads were then extracted. V and J assignment used an IMGT-derived reference of cassette sequences and CDR3 motifs that included pseudogenes. Reads were translated in three frames, and productive CDR3s were defined by a C…FGXG motif without stop codons. A clonotype was defined as a unique combination of a V-J cassette pair and a CDR3 amino acid sequence. Reads were filtered by Hamming distance, with the threshold set by the sequence error rate of each sample in mapped regions. TCRdb reran the public reads through fastp at Q25 and MiXCR, keeping productive beta chains. Merged by CDR3 protein, the rows form single entries marked with the most common genes and DNA. None of the V and J calls come from the authors' own analysis; TCRdb made them. Within this sample are approximately 190,000 distinct CDR3 sequences, with 32% of them counted one time only. 20% to 25% of the sample belongs to the ten largest clones.

Sequences were obtained from glioma tissue, nonneoplastic brain tissue, or PBMCs (not recorded which). The sequence was obtained from a human donor with low-grade glioma or glioblastoma, undergoing nonglioma brain surgery, or in good health (not recorded which).

The nucleotide sequence is TGTGCCAGTAGCGCCTCCGGGACAGGAAAAGAGCCCCAGCATTTT. Its translation is CASSASGTGKEPQHF. The sequence links TRBV19 to TRBJ1-5; TRBD1 agrees with 8 junctional bases. The CDR3 covers 15 residues, taking in both the cysteine and the phenylalanine. Only the CDR3 region is kept as DNA, spanning 45 bases read in frame from base 1. Based on the germline V gene (reference sequence), the CDR1 and CDR2 sequences are LNHDA and SQIVND. From V the trimming removes 6 bases and from J it removes 8 bases, while the gene matches leave 12 bases of the junction unaccounted for.